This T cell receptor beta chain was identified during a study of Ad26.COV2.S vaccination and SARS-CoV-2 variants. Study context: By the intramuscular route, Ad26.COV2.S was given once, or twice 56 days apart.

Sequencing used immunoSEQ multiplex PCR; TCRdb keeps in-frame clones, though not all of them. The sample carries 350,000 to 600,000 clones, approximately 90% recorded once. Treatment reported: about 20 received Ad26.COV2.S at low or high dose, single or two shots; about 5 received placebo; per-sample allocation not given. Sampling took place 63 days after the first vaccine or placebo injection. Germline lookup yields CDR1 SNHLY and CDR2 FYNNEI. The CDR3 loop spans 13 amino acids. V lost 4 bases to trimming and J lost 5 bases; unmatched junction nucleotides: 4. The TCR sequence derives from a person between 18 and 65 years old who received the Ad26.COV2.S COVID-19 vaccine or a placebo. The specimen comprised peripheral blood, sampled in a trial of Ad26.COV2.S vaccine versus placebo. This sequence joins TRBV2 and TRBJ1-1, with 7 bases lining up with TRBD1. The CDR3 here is CASSGDSVTEAFF. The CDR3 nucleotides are TGTGCCAGCAGTGGGGACAGCGTAACTGAAGCTTTCTTT.